This T cell receptor (beta chain) was retrieved from a study of T cells expressing NK-cell markers. The CDR3 contains 15 residues. Germline assignment: CDR1 LGHNA and CDR2 YSLEER. TCRdb reanalyzed the 5' RACE reads, giving one entry per CDR3 protein sequence and no DNA. This sample contains roughly 110,000 distinct CDR3 sequences. The receptor's source is a woman between 18 and 70 years old in good health. The sequenced sample was blood T cells: a sorted CD56 or NKG2C T cell subset, CD4+ or CD8+ T cells, or bulk PBMC T cells (not recorded which). The V and J genes are TRBV4-3 and TRBJ1-1; TCRdb lists TRBD1, though no DNA is available to test this call. The CDR3 sequence: CASSHGTGTNTEAFF.